This record concerns one T cell receptor (beta chain) sequence. The CDR3 is 13 residues long. V lost 3 bases and J lost 4, with 9 bases in between. In germline, CDR1 is KGHSH, CDR2 LQKENI. The data are from a study of blood T cell repertoires in COVID-19. Study details: Sites across the United States, Italy and Spain contributed samples from acute and convalescent COVID-19. Sources were T cells, B-cell-depleted T cells, or PBMCs; the material itself was cDNA or gDNA.

Authors' processing steps: Reference gene primers were amplified, and this amplification served to estimate nucleated cell counts. The method was immunoSEQ multiplex PCR; TCRdb's version includes in-frame clones alone and lacks a portion of them. V and J calls and clone size are given by that table; D and trimming were obtained from the DNA. The table includes hundreds of thousands of clones, 80% to 90% detected once. Participants came from under 30 US areas, aged roughly 18 to 90 years. The clonotype originates from a man aged 25-45 years who had recovered from COVID-19. Material: PBMCs or T cells enriched from blood (not recorded which). This chain joins TRBV18 and TRBJ2-5, with a possible D match to TRBD1 (5 bases). The CDR3 DNA is TGTGCCAGCTCACCGGGTACAGGAGAGACCCAGTACTTC. It is translated as CASSPGTGETQYF.